Here is one T cell receptor (beta chain) with its context. CDR3 size: 20 residues. In germline, CDR1 is SGHVS, CDR2 FQNEAQ. The junction had 19 bases not matched to a gene; V was cut back by 1 base and J by 3 bases. In the original processing: It was from reference gene primer amplification that nucleated cell counts were estimated. Here immunoSEQ multiplex PCR was the method, and the copy in TCRdb shows in-frame clones only, minus some. For V, J and clone size, that table is used; D and trimming come from the DNA. The data show approximately 46,000 clones, around nine tenths seen once. The data stem from a study of blood T cell repertoires in COVID-19. About the research overall: PBMCs, B-cell-depleted T cells, or T cells provided the cDNA or gDNA that made up the material.

The rearrangement uses TRBV7-8 and TRBJ2-7, with 9 bases matching TRBD1. Sequenced input: peripheral blood. The origin of this receptor is a man aged 55 to 70 with active or convalescent COVID-19. DNA of the CDR3: TGTGCCAGCAGCTTAGGTCTGCCTTCTCCCGCGCGACAGGGGGACTACGAGCAGTACTTC. It specifies CASSLGLPSPARQGDYEQYF.